The 5 T cell receptor beta chains given below trace back to one sample, sequenced in a study of blood T cells in healthy people across ages. The authors ran a second PCR of 7 to 11 cycles using a sample-barcoded 5' primer and a J-beta primer mix. MiXCR was run by TCRdb on the 5' RACE reads, yielding one entry per CDR3 protein. The sample records about 680,000 distinct CDR3 sequences, approximately 49% being singletons. Material for sequencing was blood. All receptors derive from a woman in her sixties in good health.

The chain uses TRBV13 and TRBJ2-3; D is perhaps TRBD1 (6 bases). V was clipped by 4 bases and J by 0 bases, with 11 bases between them. CDR1 is PRHDT and CDR2 is FYEKMQ in the germline V gene (reference sequence). This CDR3 contains 15 residues. The CDR3 sequence: CASSYREGSTDTQYF. Here the CDR3 DNA reads TGTGCCAGCAGCTACAGGGAAGGGAGCACAGATACGCAGTATTTT.

V usage is TRBV9 and J usage is TRBJ2-1; tentatively, D is TRBD1 or TRBD2 (6 bases each). There are 16 residues in the CDR3. Per germline, CDR1 SGDLS and CDR2 YYNGEE. The germline V and J ends were trimmed by 3 bases and 4 bases, with 17 bases remaining between them. The CDR3 reads CASSAPTGGGYNEQFF. DNA for the CDR3: TGTGCCAGCAGCGCTCCGACAGGAGGGGGGTACAATGAGCAGTTCTTC.

In its sample, this clonotype was seen a few times. V usage is TRBV20-1 and J usage is TRBJ2-7; D possibly corresponds to TRBD2 (5 bases). Germline-derived CDR1 and CDR2 are DFQATT and SNEGSKA (reference sequence). The CDR3 consists of 13 residues. Trimming stripped 6 bases from V and 7 bases from J, with 19 bases between. The CDR3 DNA sequence: TGCAGTGCAAAGGGTCCGGGGTTGGGGGAGCAGTACTTC. Translating it yields CSAKGPGLGEQYF.

In regard to this clonotype: This sequence may be a read error, since a much larger clone differs from it by one base. The rearrangement links TRBV6-5 to TRBJ1-4; D is ambiguous. The CDR3 contains 15 residues. Trimming removed 2 bases from V and 4 bases from J, with 11 bases in between. The V gene's germline CDR1 is MNHEY and CDR2 SVGAGI. The CDR3 loop reads CASSYAPGDNEKLFF. As DNA, the CDR3 is TGTGCCAGCAGTTACGCCCCAGGAGATAATGAAAAACTGTTTTTT.

Comments on this clonotype: At one end the junction does not follow the germline gene, possibly because of a read error. V gene TRBV7-2 combines with J gene TRBJ1-2, with D perhaps matching TRBD1 (6 bases). The CDR3 is 13 amino acids. Germline-derived CDR1 and CDR2 are SGHTA and FQGNSA. The CDR3 nucleotides read TGTGCCGGCAGCTCTGGGACACTCGGTGGCTACACCTTC. This codes for CAGSSGTLGGYTF.